This record looks at one T cell receptor beta chain sequence and its context. This specimen comes from a study of blood T cell repertoires in COVID-19. Study-wide background: Collection of acute and convalescent COVID-19 samples took place in the United States, Italy and Spain.

The CDR3 is 13 residues long. The junction had 3 bases not matched to a gene; V was cut back by 5 bases and J by 4 bases. The age range of participants was 18 to 89 years, with residence in around 22 US areas. Donors were grouped by their self-reported clinical history. In the authors' methods: The assay estimated nucleated cells by amplifying reference gene primers. Repertoires were generated with immunoSEQ multiplex PCR, while TCRdb's copy carries only in-frame clones and drops some. V, J and clone size were drawn from that table, and D and trimming were deduced from the DNA. In the table there are approximately 300,000 clones, 70% to 90% of which are singletons.

The material sequenced was PBMCs or T cells enriched from blood (not recorded which). The chain is built from TRBV12-3 or TRBV12-4 and TRBJ2-7; TRBD1 aligns across 9 bases. This TCR derives from a woman between 18 and 29 years old who had recovered from COVID-19. The CDR3 DNA is TGTGCCAGCAGTGGGACAGGGCGTTACGAGCAGTACTTC. The encoded protein is CASSGTGRYEQYF.